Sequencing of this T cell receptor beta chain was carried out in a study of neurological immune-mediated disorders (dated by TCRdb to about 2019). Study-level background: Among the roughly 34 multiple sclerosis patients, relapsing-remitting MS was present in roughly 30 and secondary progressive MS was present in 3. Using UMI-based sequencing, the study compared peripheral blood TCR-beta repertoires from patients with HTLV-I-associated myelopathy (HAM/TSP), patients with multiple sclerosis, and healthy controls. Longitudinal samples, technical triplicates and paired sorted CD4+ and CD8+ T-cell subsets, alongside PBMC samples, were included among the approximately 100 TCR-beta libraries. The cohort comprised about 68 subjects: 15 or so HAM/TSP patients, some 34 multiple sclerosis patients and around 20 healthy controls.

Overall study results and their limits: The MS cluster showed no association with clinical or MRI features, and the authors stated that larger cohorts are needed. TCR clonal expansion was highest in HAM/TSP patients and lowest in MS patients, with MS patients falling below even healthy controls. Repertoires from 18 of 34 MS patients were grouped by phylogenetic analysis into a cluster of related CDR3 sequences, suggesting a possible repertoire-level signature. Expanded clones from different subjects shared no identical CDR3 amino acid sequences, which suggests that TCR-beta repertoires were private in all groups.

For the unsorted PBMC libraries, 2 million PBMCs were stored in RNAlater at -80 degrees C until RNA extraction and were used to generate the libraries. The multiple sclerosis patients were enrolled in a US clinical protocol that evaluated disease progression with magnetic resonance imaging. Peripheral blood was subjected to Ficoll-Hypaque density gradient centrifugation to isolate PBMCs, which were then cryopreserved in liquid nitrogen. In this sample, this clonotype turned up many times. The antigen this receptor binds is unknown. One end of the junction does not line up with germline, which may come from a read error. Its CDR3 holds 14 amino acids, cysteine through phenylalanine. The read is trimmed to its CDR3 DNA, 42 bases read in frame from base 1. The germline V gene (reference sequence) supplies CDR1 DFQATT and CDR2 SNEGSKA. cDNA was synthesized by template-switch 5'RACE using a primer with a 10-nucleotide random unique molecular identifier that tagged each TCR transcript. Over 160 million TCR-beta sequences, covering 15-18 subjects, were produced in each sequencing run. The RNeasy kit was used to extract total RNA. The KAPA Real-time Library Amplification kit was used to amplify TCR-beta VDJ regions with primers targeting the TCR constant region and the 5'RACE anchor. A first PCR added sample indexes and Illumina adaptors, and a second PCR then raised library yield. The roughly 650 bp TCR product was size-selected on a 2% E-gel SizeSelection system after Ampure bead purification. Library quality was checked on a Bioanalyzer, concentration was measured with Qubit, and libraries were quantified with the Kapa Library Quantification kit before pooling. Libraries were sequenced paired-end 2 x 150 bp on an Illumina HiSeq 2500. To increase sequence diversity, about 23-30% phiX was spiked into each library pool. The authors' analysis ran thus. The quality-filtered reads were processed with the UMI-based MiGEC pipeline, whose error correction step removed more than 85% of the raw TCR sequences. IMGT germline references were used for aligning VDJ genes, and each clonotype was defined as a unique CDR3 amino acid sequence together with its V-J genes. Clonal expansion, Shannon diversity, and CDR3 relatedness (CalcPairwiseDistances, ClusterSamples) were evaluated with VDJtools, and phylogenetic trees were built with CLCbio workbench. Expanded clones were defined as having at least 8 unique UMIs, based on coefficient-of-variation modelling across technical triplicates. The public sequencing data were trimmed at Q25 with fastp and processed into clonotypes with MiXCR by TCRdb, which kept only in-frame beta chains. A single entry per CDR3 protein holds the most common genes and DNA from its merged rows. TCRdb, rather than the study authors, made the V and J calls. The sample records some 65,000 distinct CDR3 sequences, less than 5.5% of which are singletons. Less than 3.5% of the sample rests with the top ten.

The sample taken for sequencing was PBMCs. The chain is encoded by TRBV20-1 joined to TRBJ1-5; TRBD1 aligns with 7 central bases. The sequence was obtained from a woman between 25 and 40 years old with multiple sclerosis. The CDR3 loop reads CSAPPGGSNQPQNF. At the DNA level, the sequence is TGCAGTGCTCCCCCAGGGGGTAGCAATCAGCCCCAGAATTTT.